The rows below give T cell receptor beta chains drawn from one sample of a study of T-cell reconstitution after alpha-beta-depleted transplantation in children. TCRdb called the PCR reads again in MiXCR, with one record for every CDR3 protein. The sample holds 600,000 to 700,000 distinct CDR3 sequences, approximately 15% seen once. The sample in question was PBMCs from the stem cell graft donor, obtained from the stem cell graft. The source of these receptors is a human donor who donated a stem cell graft to a child with acute myeloid leukemia. CDR3s include the opening cysteine and the closing phenylalanine or tryptophan. The D gene is left open where the match is weak. Size values are once, few and many counts, or a class for expanded clones, and some rows have none.

d_call,v_call,cdr3_length,j_call,clone_size,cdr3_aa,cdr3_nt
-,TRBV3-1,13,TRBJ2-3,-,CASSQGQYGTQYF,TGTGCCAGCAGCCAAGGTCAGTACGGTACGCAGTATTTT
-,TRBV7-2,14,TRBJ1-1,few,CASSLTGGGGEAFF,TGTGCCAGCAGCTTAACGGGGGGCGGTGGTGAAGCTTTCTTT
-,TRBV6-1,14,TRBJ2-3,many,CASGRAKSTDTQYF,TGTGCCAGCGGCCGGGCCAAAAGCACAGATACGCAGTATTTT
-,TRBV5-1,16,TRBJ2-5,-,CASSLTPAGKGETQYF,TGCGCCAGCAGCTTAACCCCGGCAGGGAAAGGGGAGACCCAGTACTTC
TRBD2,TRBV4-3,18,TRBJ2-2,few,CASSRGGLAELNTGELFF,TGCGCCAGCAGCCGGGGAGGACTAGCGGAATTGAACACCGGGGAGCTGTTTTTT
TRBD2,TRBV2,16,TRBJ2-3,-,CASSEALAGGTDTQYF,TGTGCCAGCAGTGAAGCACTAGCGGGGGGCACAGATACGCAGTATTTT
-,TRBV12-3/TRBV12-4,15,TRBJ2-7,-,CASRYSVYGSYEQYF,TGTGCCAGCAGGTACAGCGTGTATGGCTCCTACGAGCAGTACTTC
TRBD1,TRBV7-9,14,TRBJ2-7,-,CATTQGAYNYEQYF,TGTGCCACTACACAGGGGGCCTACAACTACGAGCAGTACTTC
TRBD1,TRBV6-5,15,TRBJ2-1,many,CASSYDRDGYNEQFF,TGTGCCAGCAGCTACGACAGGGATGGTTACAATGAGCAGTTCTTC
-,TRBV13,17,TRBJ2-6,-,CASSQLEGASGANVLTF,TGTGCCAGCAGTCAGTTGGAGGGGGCGTCTGGGGCCAACGTCCTGACTTTC
-,TRBV12-3/TRBV12-4,14,TRBJ1-2,few,CAIPKGVSNYGYTF,TGTGCCATCCCCAAGGGAGTTTCTAACTATGGCTACACCTTC
-,TRBV5-6,14,TRBJ2-4,few,CASSLRGAKNIQYF,TGTGCCAGCAGCCTCCGAGGGGCCAAAAACATTCAGTACTTC
-,TRBV20-1,11,TRBJ1-6,many,CSAQKRETLHF,TGCAGTGCTCAAAAGAGGGAGACCCTCCACTTT
-,TRBV7-9,12,TRBJ1-1,-,CASSLGGRSGFF,TGTGCCAGCAGCTTAGGTGGTAGAAGCGGTTTCTTT
TRBD2,TRBV5-6,17,TRBJ2-1,-,CASSLGTSGSSYNEQFF,TGTGCCAGCAGCTTGGGCACTAGCGGAAGCTCCTACAATGAGCAGTTCTTC
TRBD2,TRBV20-1,16,TRBJ2-5,many,CSAKKERAGGIETQYF,TGCAGTGCGAAAAAGGAGAGAGCGGGGGGGATCGAGACCCAGTACTTC
-,TRBV25-1,14,TRBJ1-3,few,CASSTRLSGNTIYF,TGTGCCAGCAGTACTCGACTCTCTGGAAACACCATATATTTT
TRBD1,TRBV29-1,11,TRBJ1-1,few,CSVSTGGRAFF,TGCAGCGTAAGCACAGGGGGCCGAGCTTTCTTT
-,TRBV7-2,13,TRBJ1-5,-,CASSLGWSQPQHF,TGTGCCAGCAGCCTCGGATGGAGTCAGCCCCAGCATTTT
TRBD2,TRBV6-5,16,TRBJ2-3,-,CASSSPTSGGAWGQYF,TGTGCCAGCAGTTCCCCGACTAGCGGGGGGGCTTGGGGGCAGTATTTT
-,TRBV20-1,12,TRBJ1-2,many,CSARDPGYGYTF,TGCAGTGCTAGAGATCCCGGGTATGGCTACACCTTC
-,TRBV5-5,17,TRBJ2-1,-,CASSLESWKPTYNEQFF,TGTGCCAGCAGCTTGGAGTCATGGAAACCTACCTACAATGAGCAGTTCTTC